The clone carrying this T cell receptor (beta chain) occurred a few times. Antigen specificity is unknown. This CDR3 is 15 amino acids long. Deletions cut 0 bases from V and 7 bases from J, with 13 bases between. Germline values: CDR1 LGHNA, CDR2 YNFKEQ. Through a sample-barcoded 5' primer and a J-beta primer mix, a second PCR was run for 7 to 11 cycles. TCRdb re-analysed the 5' RACE reads in MiXCR, keeping a single row per CDR3 protein. The table has under 700,000 distinct CDR3 sequences, about 24% seen once. This specimen comes from a study of blood T cells in healthy people across ages. Regarding the study as a whole: Nothing was known about donor CMV status, and this possibly confounded expanded clonotype changes.

These data also featured in a second study, about T cells of mothers and their children.

Sequencing was carried out using blood. The chain employs TRBV4-2 and TRBJ1-5; D gene unclear. This receptor was obtained from a boy aged 10-17 years in good health. For the CDR3, the DNA is TGTGCCAGCAGCCAAGATCTCTTTGGGAACCAGCCCCAGCATTTT. Amino acids: CASSQDLFGNQPQHF.